This T cell receptor beta chain derives from a study of memory CD4+ T cells and cytomegalovirus serostatus. Overall study context: Of the healthy Belgian adults, 9 were CMV seropositive and 20 to 30 seronegative.

As processed by the authors: After removing out-of-frame reads, 2 million to 2.5 million distinct TCRbeta sequences remained. The data were produced by immunoSEQ multiplex PCR, yet TCRdb's version contains in-frame clones alone and is incomplete. The V and J calls and the clone size are those of that table, but D and trimming were determined from the DNA. The sample consists of over 35,000 clones, approximately 78% of them appearing once. Study-wide points: A US-trained random forest predicted CMV serostatus with median AUC around 0.93.

The sort gate was single viable CD3+CD4+CD8-CD45RO+ cells for memory CD4+ T cells. Note on this clone: What it binds is unknown.

There are 15 residues in the CDR3. The ends were cut back, 5 bases at V and 0 bases at J, with 14 bases in the middle. Germline lookup yields CDR1 WNHNN and CDR2 SYGVQD (reference sequence). The sample comprised memory CD4+ T cells from blood. This clonotype originated in an adult in good health and CMV-seronegative. V usage is TRBV10-1 and J usage is TRBJ2-7; D unresolved. CDR3 coding DNA: TGCGCCAGCAGTAGCTGGGTGGGCAACTCCTACGAGCAGTACTTC. Residues: CASSSWVGNSYEQYF.